Here is one T cell receptor beta chain with its context. Its specificity is not known. These data are taken from a study of cytomegalovirus exposure and HLA in healthy donors. About the research overall: Earlier, 150 million to 200 million T cells were analyzed, and 90 million to 140 million unique TCR beta sequences were found among them.

Though probably carrying unrecorded immune exposures, donors were nominally healthy at sampling. Study outcomes and limitations: Relative to equally common others, HLA-associated TCR beta chains showed greater clonal expansion in a later analysis.

The CDR3 has 14 residues. V lost 5 bases and J 2 bases, leaving 12 bases between the germline ends. CDR1 and CDR2 from the germline V gene are LNHDA and SQIVND (reference sequence). Use of 60 Vbeta and 13 Jbeta primers characterized the PCR. The repertoire was sequenced with immunoSEQ multiplex PCR; TCRdb's copy has only in-frame clones and lacks some. Of about 130,000 clones in the sample, roughly 79% are singletons; the top ten hold about 0.75%. The sample consisted of PBMCs. The chain recombines TRBV19 with TRBJ1-2, with TRBD1 as a possible D gene (6 bases). This TCR was recovered from a man between 18 and 29 years old in good health and CMV-seronegative. DNA of the CDR3: TGTGCCAGTAGTCTAGGACAGTTCAACTATGGCTACACCTTC. This translates into CASSLGQFNYGYTF.